The subject of this entry is one T cell receptor beta chain. V shed 7 bases and J shed 7 bases, with 17 bases lying between them. Germline V gene lookup returns CDR1 SNHLY and CDR2 FYNNEI. The CDR3 totals 14 residues. The data derive from a study of cytomegalovirus exposure and HLA in healthy donors. In the PCR, 60 Vbeta and 13 Jbeta primers were used. Here immunoSEQ multiplex PCR was the method, and the copy in TCRdb shows in-frame clones only, minus some. The data hold around 130,000 clones, with around 81% observed a single time. Material for sequencing was PBMCs. This chain links TRBV2 with TRBJ1-5, with a possible D match to TRBD1 (5 bases). This TCR came from a young man in good health and CMV-seronegative. As DNA, the CDR3 is TGTGCCAGCAAAAGGACACAGCGAGGCCAGCCCCAGCATTTT. Its translation is CASKRTQRGQPQHF.